This T cell receptor (beta chain) was observed in a study of liver allograft versus peripheral blood T cells. Study details: Transplanted livers held T cell receptor repertoires, and these were compared with repertoires in recipients' peripheral blood. Study-wide points: Reported data describe T cell receptor repertoires within liver allografts as differing from those in peripheral blood.

This clonotype has a count of ten or more. Antigen specificity is unknown. The CDR3 length is 14 residues. CDR1 is MNHEY, CDR2 SVGAGI, per germline. V gave up 0 bases and J gave up 4 bases, with 8 bases separating them. In TCRdb, the reads were re-called with MiXCR into one record per CDR3 protein. The sample includes some 14,000 distinct CDR3 sequences, approximately 17% seen only once; the top ten take about 13%. This chain links TRBV6-5 with TRBJ2-3; D unclear. This TCR came from a human patient who had a liver transplant. Some of the T cells might come from the graft donor. The CDR3 DNA reads as TGTGCCAGCAGTTACTCGAGCCCCGCAGATACGCAGTATTTT. Translation gives CASSYSSPADTQYF.